Below, one T cell receptor (beta chain) is given with its context. Sequencing was performed with immunoSEQ multiplex PCR; in TCRdb, only in-frame clones are kept and a portion is missing. The sample yields 30,000 to 40,000 clones, more than 85% seen once. V dropped 4 bases and J dropped 5; count of bases not matched to a gene: 13. There are 16 residues in the CDR3. The V gene's germline CDR1 is SGHRS and CDR2 YFSETQ. This specimen comes from a study of blood T cell repertoires in COVID-19. Study context: The samples span acute and convalescent COVID-19 from the United States, Italy and Spain.

Specimen: peripheral blood. J is TRBJ2-5 and V is TRBV5-1; 8 bases line up with TRBD1. This receptor was taken from a woman aged 80 or older with acute or convalescent COVID-19. The CDR3 bases are TGCGCCAGCAGCGCACCGACAGGGGCCGGCGGGGAGACCCAGTACTTC. The encoded protein is CASSAPTGAGGETQYF. The variable domain in full, with the rest retrieved from reference TRBV5-1 and TRBJ2-5, is KAGVTQTPRYLIKTRGQQVTLSCSPISGHRSVSWYQQTPGQGLQFLFEYFSETQRNKGNFPGRFSGRQFSNSRSEMNVSTLELGDSALYLCASSAPTGAGGETQYFGPGTRLLVL.